Listed here are 32 T cell receptor beta chains from one sample, sequenced in a study of PD-L1 blockade in urothelial cancer. TCRdb's copy holds only in-frame clones and misses some; the assay was immunoSEQ multiplex PCR. Of 38,000 or so clones in the sample, roughly 80% were seen once. The time point here: pretreatment peripheral blood. The sequences come from PBMCs, collected around atezolizumab (anti-PD-L1) treatment. These receptors originate from an elderly man with urothelial cancer.

The V gene is TRBV19, the J gene TRBJ2-7; D might be TRBD1 (6 bases). This CDR3 is 16 amino acids long. V was cut by 3 bases and J by 4 bases, with 19 bases left in between. CDR1 and CDR2 (germline): LNHDA, SQIVND (reference sequence). The CDR3 DNA sequence: TGTGCCAGTAGTATTAACGGACAGACCTACGGTTACGAGCAGTACTTC. Translated, it gives CASSINGQTYGYEQYF. Based on the CDR3 plus reference TRBV19 and TRBJ2-7, the full variable domain is DGGITQSPKYLFRKEGQNVTLSCEQNLNHDAMYWYRQDPGQGLRLIYYSQIVNDFQKGDIAEGYSVSREKKESFPLTVTSAQKNPTAFYLCASSINGQTYGYEQYFGPGTRLTVT.

The J gene is TRBJ2-3, the V gene TRBV5-1, with 7 bases lining up with TRBD2. J gave up 6 bases and V 4 bases, and 5 bases lay outside the gene matches. The CDR3 is made up of 13 amino acids. Germline CDR1 SGHRS, CDR2 YFSETQ. Written as DNA, the CDR3 is TGCGCCAGCAGCCCGGGGACTACCGATACGCAGTATTTT. It yields the protein CASSPGTTDTQYF.

This clone was recorded a few times. The chain has TRBV9 and TRBJ2-1, with D possibly TRBD1 on 6 matching bases. V lost 3 bases, J lost 6 bases, and 16 bases lay in between. CDR1 and CDR2 from the germline V gene are SGDLS and YYNGEE. The CDR3 loop spans 15 amino acids. CDR3 in amino acids: CASSGGTGFRNEQFF. The CDR3, as DNA: TGTGCCAGCAGCGGCGGCACAGGGTTTCGCAATGAGCAGTTCTTC.

The chain joins TRBV21-1 to TRBJ2-7; the table's TRBD2 call for D was not verified on the DNA. TRBV21-1 has pseudogene status. The CDR3 is 15 amino acids. The CDR3 region has the DNA TGTGCCAGCAGCAAATACGGCGGGAGGGGTAACGAGCAGTACTTC. Protein sequence: CASSKYGGRGNEQYF.

This clone was detected once. This chain connects TRBV10-1 to TRBJ2-7; 11 nucleotides line up with TRBD1. Germline V gives CDR1 WNHNN, CDR2 SYGVQD (reference sequence). CDR3 length: 15 amino acids. Trimming took 4 bases from V and 5 from J; bases not matched to a gene: 7. The CDR3 loop is CASSVHGQGANEQYF. As DNA, the CDR3 is TGCGCCAGCAGTGTCCACGGACAGGGGGCCAACGAGCAGTACTTC.

The genes are TRBV4-1 and TRBJ2-5; TRBD2 matches 9 bases. CDR1 is MGHRA, CDR2 YSYEKL, per germline. V shed 3 bases and J 1 base; nucleotides not matched to a gene: 12. The CDR3 totals 18 residues. CDR3 sequence (DNA): TGCGCCAGCAGCCAGCGAACATTAGCGGGAGTGGGCCAAGAGACCCAGTACTTC. Protein product: CASSQRTLAGVGQETQYF.

This chain links TRBV2 with TRBJ1-5, with 8 bases identical to TRBD1. V shed 4 bases, J shed 5 bases, and the junction held 1 base outside the gene matches. Germline V gives CDR1 SNHLY, CDR2 FYNNEI. This CDR3 is 13 amino acids long. CDR3 nucleotide sequence: TGTGCCAGCAGTGGGACAGGGTATCAGCCCCAGCATTTT. Translation: CASSGTGYQPQHF.

The chain has TRBV5-6 and TRBJ2-7; 8 bases are a match to TRBD1. Germline lookup yields CDR1 SGHDT and CDR2 YYEEEE. This CDR3 region has 14 residues. V trimming: 2 bases; J trimming: 4 bases; junction bases outside the gene matches: 5. CDR3 sequence reads: CASSLGQGRYEQYF. CDR3 DNA: TGTGCCAGCAGCTTAGGACAGGGTCGGTACGAGCAGTACTTC.

This clone was counted once. V gene TRBV10-2 combines with J gene TRBJ1-2; D is unclear. The CDR3 runs 15 residues. The V end lost 3 bases, the J end lost 4 bases, and 15 bases lay between the germline ends. The germline gives CDR1 WSHSY, CDR2 SAAADI. CDR3 residues: CASSDQRVGFYGYTF. The CDR3 bases are TGCGCCAGCAGTGACCAGAGGGTGGGCTTCTATGGCTACACCTTC.

This chain uses TRBV7-2 with TRBJ2-3; the match to TRBD2 covers 8 bases. V gave up 8 bases and J gave up 5 bases; unmatched junction bases: 6. This CDR3 contains 13 residues. The germline V gene encodes CDR1 SGHTA and CDR2 FQGNSA. In DNA, the CDR3 is TGTGCCAGCTTGGCGGGAGGTGGAGATACGCAGTATTTT. Translated, it gives CASLAGGGDTQYF.

This clone was detected only a few times. This chain uses TRBV19 with TRBJ2-7, with D maybe TRBD1 (5 bases). This CDR3 contains 14 residues. Germline V gene lookup returns CDR1 LNHDA and CDR2 SQIVND (reference sequence). The V gene lost 4 bases and the J gene lost 6 bases, with 16 bases spanning the gap. The DNA of the CDR3 is TGTGCCAGTAGTAAGGACATCGGAGCCCCCGAGCAGTACTTC. It is translated as CASSKDIGAPEQYF.

The genes are TRBV5-4 and TRBJ2-2; tentatively, D is TRBD2 (6 bases). Trimming took 3 bases from V and 6 from J, leaving 15 bases between them. This CDR3 is 15 amino acids long. CDR1 and CDR2 (germline): SGHNT, YYREEE (reference sequence). CDR3 DNA sequence: TGTGCCAGCAGCTCCTTTGCAGGGAGGCCCGGGGAGCTGTTTTTT. Translating gives CASSSFAGRPGELFF.

The chain joins TRBV2 to TRBJ2-2, with D possibly TRBD2 on 6 matching bases. This CDR3 contains 13 residues. V was cut by 8 bases and J by 5 bases, with 12 bases left in between. CDR1 is SNHLY and CDR2 is FYNNEI in the germline V gene. The CDR3 loop reads CASWGLNTGELFF. The CDR3 DNA is TGTGCCAGCTGGGGACTTAATACCGGGGAGCTGTTTTTT.

A single count supports this clone. CDR3 region: CARRAAYGYTF. In DNA, the CDR3 is TGTGCCAGGCGGGCGGCGTATGGCTACACCTTC. This rearrangement joins TRBV2 to TRBJ1-2; D is undetermined. V lost 9 bases to trimming and J lost 5 bases, with 10 bases between them. Germline V gene sequence: CDR1 SNHLY, CDR2 FYNNEI. The CDR3 is 11 residues long.

The chain carries TRBV5-1 and TRBJ2-1, with 7 bases aligning to TRBD1. Looked up from germline, CDR1 is SGHRS and CDR2 is YFSETQ. This CDR3 has 14 residues. V shed 4 bases, J shed 10 bases, and the junction held 11 bases outside the gene matches. CDR3 sequence: CASSLTGPRGEQFF. The CDR3 coding sequence is TGCGCCAGCAGCCTAACTGGACCCAGGGGGGAGCAGTTCTTC. Complete variable domain (other parts from reference TRBV5-1 and TRBJ2-1): KAGVTQTPRYLIKTRGQQVTLSCSPISGHRSVSWYQQTPGQGLQFLFEYFSETQRNKGNFPGRFSGRQFSNSRSEMNVSTLELGDSALYLCASSLTGPRGEQFFGPGTRLTVL.

The genes are TRBV6-4 and TRBJ2-3; 8 bases are a match to TRBD1. Trimming cost V 4 bases and J 0 bases; bases outside gene matches: 3. Germline CDR1 and CDR2: MRHNA and SNTAGT. The CDR3 has 15 amino acids. The DNA of the CDR3 is TGTGCCAGCAGTGGACAGGGGATAAGCACAGATACGCAGTATTTT. This encodes CASSGQGISTDTQYF.

The V and J genes are TRBV18 and TRBJ1-2; 9 bases are shared with TRBD1. CDR3 length: 15 residues. The ends lost 4 bases at V and 2 bases at J; junction bases unmatched: 5. Germline V gene lookup returns CDR1 KGHSH and CDR2 LQKENI. As DNA, the CDR3 is TGTGCCAGCTCACAAGGACAGGGGCCAAACTATGGCTACACCTTC. It yields the protein CASSQGQGPNYGYTF.

The J gene is TRBJ2-7, the V gene TRBV27, with D possibly matching TRBD2 (5 bases). The length of the CDR3 is 13 residues. The V gene's germline CDR1 is MNHEY and CDR2 SMNVEV (reference sequence). The V end was cut by 8 bases, the J end by 1 base, with 12 bases between. The CDR3 DNA is TGTGCCAGCGGCCTAGCACCTTCCTACGAGCAGTACTTC. This codes for CASGLAPSYEQYF.

This rearrangement joins TRBV19 to TRBJ2-2, with 10 bases that match TRBD2. Per germline, CDR1 LNHDA and CDR2 SQIVND (reference sequence). The CDR3 covers 17 residues. The junction had 7 bases not matched to a gene; V was cut back by 6 bases and J by 0 bases. The CDR3 coding sequence is TGTGCCAGTAGGGGTAGCGGGAGGCGTACGAACACCGGGGAGCTGTTTTTT. Protein sequence: CASRGSGRRTNTGELFF. Complete variable domain (other parts from reference TRBV19 and TRBJ2-2): DGGITQSPKYLFRKEGQNVTLSCEQNLNHDAMYWYRQDPGQGLRLIYYSQIVNDFQKGDIAEGYSVSREKKESFPLTVTSAQKNPTAFYLCASRGSGRRTNTGELFFGEGSRLTVL.

The CDR3 sequence: CASSDRGGVPDTQYF. The CDR3 nucleotides read TGTGCCAGTAGCGACAGGGGAGGTGTCCCAGATACGCAGTATTTT. The chain links TRBV19 to TRBJ2-3; 8 bases align to TRBD1. With 6 bases clipped from V and 4 bases from J, the junction kept 9 bases outside the gene matches. The germline V gene encodes CDR1 LNHDA and CDR2 SQIVND (reference sequence). The CDR3 is made up of 15 amino acids.

V and J are TRBV5-5 and TRBJ1-1; 9 positions agree with TRBD1. Unmatched junction bases numbered 13, after V lost 4 bases and J lost 3 bases. CDR1 is SGHKS, CDR2 YYEKEE, per germline (reference sequence). The CDR3 runs to 17 residues. The CDR3 protein is CASSPRDRVSVDTEAFF. The CDR3 bases are TGTGCCAGCAGCCCGAGGGACAGGGTAAGCGTGGACACTGAAGCTTTCTTT. The full variable domain, with the rest looked up from reference TRBV5-5 and TRBJ1-1, is DAGVTQSPTHLIKTRGQQVTLRCSPISGHKSVSWYQQVLGQGPQFIFQYYEKEERGRGNFPDRFSARQFPNYSSELNVNALLLGDSALYLCASSPRDRVSVDTEAFFGQGTRLTVV.

The rearrangement links TRBV28 to TRBJ1-5, with 7 positions matching TRBD1. V trimming: 1 base; J trimming: 5 bases; junction bases outside the gene matches: 5. Germline V CDR1 and CDR2: MDHEN, SYDVKM. The CDR3 is 15 amino acids. CDR3 loop: CASSLSGQFHQPQHF. The CDR3 DNA sequence: TGTGCCAGCAGTTTATCGGGACAGTTTCATCAGCCCCAGCATTTT.

The gene calls are TRBV5-4 and TRBJ2-7; TRBD1 might be the D (6 bases). V was trimmed by 1 base and J by 4 bases, leaving 15 bases between them. The CDR3 covers 15 residues. From germline, CDR1 is SGHNT and CDR2 YYREEE (reference sequence). CDR3 nucleotides: TGTGCCAGCAGCTTGCGAAGGGGGTTAAGGTACGAGCAGTACTTC. Its protein is CASSLRRGLRYEQYF.

The V and J genes are TRBV27 and TRBJ1-4; D remains unclear. Germline V lookup: CDR1 MNHEY, CDR2 SMNVEV (reference sequence). This CDR3 is 15 amino acids long. Between the trimmed V and J ends, which lost 6 bases and 4 bases, there was a span of 15 bases. The CDR3 DNA reads TGTGCCAGCAGACTATCTGCGACCCTTAATGAAAAACTGTTTTTT. Encoded protein: CASRLSATLNEKLFF.

This clone was detected only once. V and J are TRBV27 and TRBJ1-5; TRBD1 agrees at 10 bases. CDR1 MNHEY and CDR2 SMNVEV come from the germline V gene (reference sequence). The CDR3 runs to 18 residues. V shed 5 bases, J shed 5 bases, and the junction held 15 bases outside the gene matches. The CDR3 reads CASSRWGTGARDDQPQHF. DNA for the CDR3: TGTGCCAGCAGTCGGTGGGGGACAGGGGCCCGGGATGATCAGCCCCAGCATTTT.

The chain combines TRBV5-1 with TRBJ1-2, with 7 positions matching TRBD1. CDR1 is SGHRS and CDR2 is YFSETQ in the germline V gene. Trimming took 4 bases from V and 4 from J; bases not matched to a gene: 4. There are 13 residues in the CDR3. CDR3 sequence: CASSPGTVYGYTF. The CDR3 DNA sequence: TGCGCCAGCAGCCCGGGGACAGTCTATGGCTACACCTTC.

The chain recombines TRBV21-1 with TRBJ2-1; TRBD2, as called in the table, went unchecked against the DNA. TRBV21-1 is noted as a pseudogene. The CDR3 has 16 amino acids. The chain's CDR3 is CASSKPLRDSYNEQFF. The CDR3 DNA follows: TGTGCCAGCAGCAAACCCCTCCGGGACTCCTACAATGAGCAGTTCTTC.

The V gene is TRBV28, the J gene TRBJ2-1; TRBD2 aligns across 8 bases. The junction had 11 bases not matched to a gene; V was cut back by 4 bases and J by 6 bases. From germline, CDR1 is MDHEN and CDR2 SYDVKM. The CDR3 has 16 residues. CDR3 DNA: TGTGCCAGCAGTTCCCGGCGGGAGGCCGACCTCAATGAGCAGTTCTTC. Translating gives CASSSRREADLNEQFF.

The rearrangement joins TRBV7-2 to TRBJ2-1; TRBD2 matches 8 bases. The CDR3 length is 15 residues. Germline CDR1 reads SGHTA; CDR2 reads FQGNSA. V lost 5 bases, J lost 0 bases, and 3 bases stayed unmatched. DNA of the CDR3: TGTGCCAGCAGCCTAAGCGGGAGCTCCTACAATGAGCAGTTCTTC. This sequence encodes CASSLSGSSYNEQFF.

The J gene is TRBJ2-2, the V gene TRBV6-5; 8 bases fit TRBD2. This CDR3 comprises 12 residues. In germline, CDR1 is MNHEY, CDR2 SVGAGI. V was clipped by 8 bases and J by 6 bases; unmatched bases: 2. The CDR3: CASRGGPGELFF. CDR3 nucleotides: TGTGCCAGCCGGGGGGGTCCCGGGGAGCTGTTTTTT.

The chain has TRBV30 and TRBJ1-5; 7 bases are a match to TRBD1. The trim removed 6 bases at V and 7 bases at J, leaving 6 bases unmatched. Germline CDR1 GTSNPN, CDR2 SVGIG (reference sequence). The CDR3 is made up of 12 amino acids. The CDR3 here is CACKQGSQPQHF. In nucleotides, the CDR3 is TGTGCCTGTAAACAGGGGTCCCAGCCCCAGCATTTT.

The chain is built from TRBV6-1 and TRBJ2-2; a possible D gene is TRBD1 (6 bases). The V and J ends lost 3 bases and 1 base respectively, with 15 bases between them. CDR3 length equals 17 residues. Germline values: CDR1 MNHNS, CDR2 SASEGT. CDR3 residues: CASSEGTRRMNTGELFF. The CDR3 coding sequence is TGTGCCAGCAGTGAGGGGACAAGAAGGATGAACACCGGGGAGCTGTTTTTT.